Following are 27 T cell receptor beta chains from one sample sequenced in a study of T cells in localized non-small cell lung cancer. TCRdb's table, derived via immunoSEQ multiplex PCR, lists solely in-frame clones and lacks some. The data show 2,000 or so clones, 38% seen once. The sequences come from lung tumor tissue, collected before any cancer treatment. The receptors stem from a female donor older than 55 with stage I lung adenocarcinoma.

This clone has just a few counts. The chain combines TRBV29-1 with TRBJ1-2; 7 nucleotides agree with TRBD1. CDR1 SQVTM and CDR2 ANQGSEA come from the germline V gene. This CDR3 is 12 amino acids long. The V segment lost 4 bases and the J segment 8 bases; nucleotides outside the gene matches: 7. CDR3 DNA: TGCAGCGTTGCCTGGGACAGATCGGGCTACACCTTC. Protein product: CSVAWDRSGYTF.

By sample fraction, this clone is medium-sized (0.01 to 0.1%). The junction does not match germline at one end; this may be a read error. The chain employs TRBV11-3 and TRBJ2-6; 11 positions agree with TRBD1. The germline V gene has CDR1 SGHNT and CDR2 YENEEA. The CDR3 has 15 residues. As DNA, the CDR3 is TGTGCCAGCAGCCCCCCGGGACAGGGGGTCAACGTCCTGACTTTC. Translation gives CASSPPGQGVNVLTF.

This sequence joins TRBV15 and TRBJ2-5; TRBD1 or TRBD2 may be the D gene (5 bases each). Germline V gene sequence: CDR1 LNHNV, CDR2 YYDKDF (reference sequence). The ends were cut back, 0 bases at V and 0 bases at J, with 14 bases in the middle. The CDR3 totals 17 residues. The CDR3 nucleotides read TGTGCCACCAGCAGAGATGAGGGACGAGTTTACCAAGAGACCCAGTACTTC. Protein: CATSRDEGRVYQETQYF.

The rearrangement links TRBV11-3 to TRBJ2-3, with 8 bases aligning to TRBD1. The germline gives CDR1 SGHNT, CDR2 YENEEA. With V trimmed by 5 bases and J by 4 bases, 5 bases remained unmatched. The CDR3 covers 14 residues. The CDR3: CASSPGGGADTQYF. The CDR3 DNA reads TGTGCCAGCAGCCCAGGGGGCGGGGCAGATACGCAGTATTTT.

The chain links TRBV19 to TRBJ2-7, with TRBD1 identical over 7 bases. Germline loops: CDR1 LNHDA, CDR2 SQIVND (reference sequence). There are 16 residues in the CDR3. The V segment lost 4 bases and the J segment 0 bases; nucleotides outside the gene matches: 9. This CDR3 is CASSTLVGQSSYEQYF. In DNA form, the CDR3 reads TGTGCCAGTAGTACCCTAGTGGGACAGAGCTCCTACGAGCAGTACTTC.

By frequency in the sample, this clone is large (0.1 to 1%). V and J are TRBV9 and TRBJ1-1, with D possibly matching TRBD1 (5 bases). The CDR3 extends over 15 amino acids. Germline CDR1 reads SGDLS; CDR2 reads YYNGEE. V was cut by 6 bases and J by 2 bases, with 17 bases left in between. CDR3 sequence: CASTLGTNQNTEAFF. The CDR3 nucleotides are TGTGCCAGCACCTTGGGGACGAACCAAAACACTGAAGCTTTCTTT. The entire variable domain, with the rest obtained from reference TRBV9 and TRBJ1-1, is as follows: DSGVTQTPKHLITATGQRVTLRCSPRSGDLSVYWYQQSLDQGLQFLIQYYNGEERAKGNILERFSAQQFPDLHSELNLSSLELGDSALYFCASTLGTNQNTEAFFGQGTRLTVV.

This clone was counted a few times. The chain carries TRBV6-7 and TRBJ1-6, with D tentatively TRBD1 (5 bases). TRBV6-7 carries the ORF label, with uncertain function. V lost 6 bases and J lost 8, with 14 bases in between. The CDR3 runs 14 residues. CDR3 sequence: CASRPWGGDSPLHF. CDR3 sequence (DNA): TGTGCCAGCAGGCCATGGGGAGGGGATTCACCCCTCCACTTT.

This clone was detected a few times. The chain uses TRBV11-3 and TRBJ2-2; D call uncertain. Trimming cost V 3 bases and J 3 bases, with 14 bases left between them. Germline lookup yields CDR1 SGHNT and CDR2 YENEEA. This CDR3 is 16 amino acids long. CDR3 in amino acids: CASSLFLAGDTGELFF. The CDR3 DNA sequence: TGTGCCAGCAGCTTGTTTTTAGCTGGGGACACCGGGGAGCTGTTTTTT.

The rearrangement uses TRBV28 and TRBJ2-3; D possibly matches TRBD1 or TRBD2 (6 bases each). The CDR3 contains 16 residues. The V end was cut by 7 bases, the J end by 2 bases, with 19 bases between. Germline lookup yields CDR1 MDHEN and CDR2 SYDVKM. In DNA, the CDR3 is TGTGCCAGCACCGATCAAGGGGGGAGGCCCACAGATACGCAGTATTTT. Its translation: CASTDQGGRPTDTQYF.

This sequence joins TRBV10-1 and TRBJ1-1, with 12 bases that match TRBD1. Germline V lookup: CDR1 WNHNN, CDR2 SYGVQD (reference sequence). Trimming cost V 3 bases and J 8 bases; bases outside gene matches: 10. This CDR3 has 16 amino acids. Here the CDR3 reads CASSEKPSGQGAEAFF. The CDR3 DNA reads as TGCGCCAGCAGTGAAAAACCATCGGGACAGGGGGCGGAAGCTTTCTTT.

This rearrangement joins TRBV18 to TRBJ2-7, with D possibly TRBD2 on 5 matching bases. The germline gives CDR1 KGHSH, CDR2 LQKENI. V lost 1 base and J lost 1, with 5 bases in between. The CDR3 runs 13 residues. CDR3 loop: CASSPRESYEQYF. CDR3 coding DNA: TGTGCCAGCTCACCACGGGAGTCCTACGAGCAGTACTTC.

This clone was observed a few times. The CDR3 spells CASSLGGGGQPQHF. The CDR3 DNA sequence: TGTGCCAGCAGCTTAGGGGGCGGGGGTCAGCCCCAGCATTTT. The V and J genes are TRBV13 and TRBJ1-5, with D possibly being TRBD1 (5 bases). V lost 0 bases and J 6 bases, leaving 9 bases between the germline ends. CDR1 is PRHDT, CDR2 FYEKMQ, per germline (reference sequence). This CDR3 region has 14 residues.

The chain uses TRBV16 and TRBJ1-5, with 7 bases matching TRBD1. The CDR3 covers 15 residues. The trim removed 4 bases at V and 4 bases at J, leaving 7 bases unmatched. Per germline, CDR1 KGHSY and CDR2 FQNENV. CDR3 in amino acids: CASSPGQSINQPQHF. CDR3 coding DNA: TGTGCCAGCAGCCCGGGACAGTCGATAAATCAGCCCCAGCATTTT.

The chain couples TRBV25-1 to TRBJ2-3; TRBD2 agrees at 8 bases. Trimming removed 7 bases from V and 0 bases from J; junction bases left unmatched: 15. The CDR3 runs to 18 residues. Germline V gives CDR1 MGHDK, CDR2 SYGVNS. CDR3 in DNA: TGTGCCAGCACAACGGGGAGCGGGGGCCAATATAGCACAGATACGCAGTATTTT. It encodes CASTTGSGGQYSTDTQYF.

The chain has TRBV15 and TRBJ2-7; 9 positions agree with TRBD2. V shed 0 bases, J shed 5 bases, and the junction held 5 bases outside the gene matches. Germline CDR1 LNHNV, CDR2 YYDKDF (reference sequence). The CDR3 spans 15 residues. The CDR3 coding sequence is TGTGCCACCAGCAGAGATCGGGCTAGCGGGGACGAGCAGTACTTC. It specifies CATSRDRASGDEQYF.

CDR3 loop: CASSADGNSNQPQHF. The CDR3 DNA reads as TGTGCCAGCTCAGCGGACGGAAATAGCAATCAGCCCCAGCATTTT. J is TRBJ1-5 and V is TRBV18; D gene unclear. Germline values: CDR1 KGHSH, CDR2 LQKENI. Trimming took 5 bases from V and 0 from J, leaving 11 bases between them. The CDR3 totals 15 residues.

V is TRBV6-7 and J is TRBJ2-5, with TRBD2 as a possible D gene (6 bases). TRBV6-7 belongs to the ORF category, with a function that is uncertain. V lost 4 bases and J 4 bases, leaving 7 bases between the germline ends. The CDR3 spans 12 residues. This chain's CDR3 is CASSWGVETQYF. In DNA, the CDR3 is TGTGCCAGCAGTTGGGGGGTAGAGACCCAGTACTTC.

The sample holds a few counts of this clone. This chain uses TRBV6-4 with TRBJ2-2; D may match TRBD1 or TRBD2 (5 bases each). Trimming stripped 3 bases from V and 5 bases from J, with 13 bases between. Per germline, CDR1 MRHNA and CDR2 SNTAGT. The CDR3 runs to 15 residues. CDR3 sequence (DNA): TGTGCCAGCAGTGAAGTGTACGGGGCAACCGGGGAGCTGTTTTTT. This codes for CASSEVYGATGELFF.

Comment on this clone: The junction shows a germline mismatch at one end, possibly a read error. The rearrangement links TRBV6-8 to TRBJ1-4; 9 bases align to TRBD1. The CDR3 loop spans 14 amino acids. The germline V gene encodes CDR1 MNHGY and CDR2 SAAAGT. CDR3 DNA sequence: TGTGCCATCAGTGGGGGGACAGGGACTGAAAAACTGTTTTTT. This encodes CAISGGTGTEKLFF.

V gene TRBV11-3 combines with J gene TRBJ1-1; D is unresolved. Germline CDR1 SGHNT, CDR2 YENEEA. V was clipped by 1 base and J by 1 base, with 7 bases between them. The CDR3 covers 14 residues. For the CDR3, the DNA is TGTGCCAGCAGCTTAGTCTGGCAGAACACTGAAGCTTTCTTT. The encoded protein is CASSLVWQNTEAFF.

In this sample, this clone turned up a few times. Some base is unread or ambiguous, which is why its residue reads as X. The chain couples TRBV9 to TRBJ1-3; D unclear. The V end was cut by 2 bases, the J end by 0 bases, with 12 bases between. CDR1 is SGDLS and CDR2 is YYNGEE in the germline V gene. This CDR3 spans 16 amino acids. CDR3 loop: CASSVGLXYSGNTIYF. The CDR3 DNA is TGTGCCAGCAGCGTGGGTTTGRTTTACTCTGGAAACACCATATATTTT.

This clone was picked up a small number of times. One or more nucleotides could not be called with certainty, so the encoded amino acid is given as X. The chain couples TRBV19 to TRBJ2-2; D possibly corresponds to TRBD2 (5 bases). Germline V gives CDR1 LNHDA, CDR2 SQIVND (reference sequence). With 5 bases removed from V and 4 bases from J, the gap between germline ends came to 14 bases. The CDR3 is 15 amino acids. CDR3 coding DNA: TGTGCCAGTAGTCTCAGGRAGGCGGGCACCGGGGAGCTGTTTTTT. This codes for CASSLRXAGTGELFF.

The chain combines TRBV11-3 with TRBJ2-7; D is possibly TRBD1 (6 bases). Germline values: CDR1 SGHNT, CDR2 YENEEA. V lost 4 bases and J 0 bases, leaving 22 bases between the germline ends. This CDR3 comprises 18 residues. CDR3 in amino acids: CASSSPEKQGAYSYEQYF. The CDR3 nucleotides read TGTGCCAGCAGCTCCCCTGAAAAACAGGGAGCGTACTCCTACGAGCAGTACTTC.

The V gene is TRBV18, the J gene TRBJ1-2; TRBD1 matches at 10 bases. Germline CDR1 reads KGHSH; CDR2 reads LQKENI. V dropped 2 bases and J dropped 1; count of bases not matched to a gene: 10. The CDR3 length is 18 residues. As DNA, the CDR3 is TGTGCCAGCTCACCAAGAATGGACAGGGGGAATGTTAACTATGGCTACACCTTC. It translates to CASSPRMDRGNVNYGYTF.

This rearrangement joins TRBV29-1 to TRBJ1-2, with 7 bases matching TRBD1. V lost 7 bases, J lost 4 bases, and 6 bases stayed unmatched. The CDR3 consists of 12 residues. Germline-derived CDR1 and CDR2 are SQVTM and ANQGSEA. CDR3 in DNA: TGCAGCGCCGTAAGGGACAGCTATGGCTACACCTTC. Translating gives CSAVRDSYGYTF.

This clone was counted a few times. The CDR3 region has the DNA TGTGCCAGCAGCTTGGAGTGGGGTAGGAACACTGAAGCTTTCTTT. Its protein is CASSLEWGRNTEAFF. V usage is TRBV11-3 and J usage is TRBJ1-1; D is unclear. The CDR3 spans 15 residues. Germline loops: CDR1 SGHNT, CDR2 YENEEA. V shed 3 bases and J shed 1 base, with 12 bases lying between them.

This clone was seen a handful of times. This chain links TRBV4-1 with TRBJ1-3; no clear D gene. The CDR3 is 14 amino acids. Looked up from germline, CDR1 is MGHRA and CDR2 is YSYEKL. V lost 4 bases, J lost 5 bases, and 12 bases lay in between. The DNA for the CDR3 is TGCGCCAGCAGCCTTGATGTGGGGAGAAACACCATATATTTT. This encodes CASSLDVGRNTIYF.